The T cell receptor beta chain under discussion was sequenced for a study of Graves' ophthalmopathy and Graves' hyperthyroidism. Across the whole study: No treatment had been given when peripheral blood was collected at initial diagnosis. Regarding the study as a whole: Most thyroid clonotypes expanded beyond 0.001 frequency were also found in blood. The model achieved 70.59% sensitivity and under 75% specificity for ophthalmopathy progression.

Investigators amplified TCR beta CDR3 regions from RNA transcripts. First-round RT-PCR relied on HTBI primers, and a second-round multiplex PCR came next. TCRdb fed the multiplex PCR reads into MiXCR, producing one record per CDR3 protein. The profile covers approximately 410,000 distinct CDR3 sequences, with 15% appearing a single time and around 7% taken by the ten largest. This clonotype was detected many times. The antigen is undetermined. Germline loops: CDR1 MNHEY, CDR2 SMNVEV (reference sequence). The junction had 9 bases not matched to a gene; V was cut back by 5 bases and J by 3 bases. CDR3 size: 15 residues. Patients with other autoimmune diseases, uncontrolled infections, pregnancy or lactation were excluded.

The chain uses TRBV27 and TRBJ1-1; 7 bases fit TRBD1. The origin of this receptor is a woman aged 18-30 years with stable Graves' hyperthyroidism. Sequencing was carried out using peripheral blood. The CDR3 here is CASSPGDRQYTEAFF. CDR3 bases: TGTGCCAGCAGTCCCGGGGACAGACAGTACACTGAAGCTTTCTTT.